These 18 T cell receptor beta chains share one sample of origin, sequenced in a study of T cells after somatic rescue of genetic block. Repertoires were generated with immunoSEQ multiplex PCR, while TCRdb's copy carries only in-frame clones and drops some. The table records 68,000 or so clones, under 95% of them present only once. Specimen: peripheral blood mononuclear cells (PBMCs). All receptors derive from a man in his forties.

This chain links TRBV9 with TRBJ2-7; TRBD2 aligns across 12 bases. The J segment lost 6 bases and the V segment lost 4 bases, leaving 8 bases of the junction unmatched. The CDR3 is made up of 15 amino acids. CDR1 and CDR2 (germline): SGDLS, YYNGEE. The CDR3 DNA reads TGTGCCAGCAGCCCACTAGCGGGAGGCCTTAGCGAGCAGTACTTC. It codes for CASSPLAGGLSEQYF.

The rearrangement joins TRBV9 to TRBJ2-2; D not certain. Germline assignment: CDR1 SGDLS and CDR2 YYNGEE. The CDR3 has 16 amino acids. V gave up 0 bases and J gave up 6 bases, with 15 bases separating them. CDR3 loop: CASSVEVGNPSGELFF. In DNA form, the CDR3 reads TGTGCCAGCAGCGTAGAGGTGGGAAACCCTTCCGGGGAGCTGTTTTTT.

This clone occurred once. The genes are TRBV13 and TRBJ2-3; 9 positions agree with TRBD2. V trimming: 3 bases; J trimming: 4 bases; junction bases outside the gene matches: 11. CDR3 length equals 17 residues. Per the germline V gene, CDR1 is PRHDT and CDR2 is FYEKMQ (reference sequence). The CDR3 here is CASSLTGSGGPPDTQYF. Written as DNA, the CDR3 is TGTGCCAGCAGCTTGACGGGTAGCGGGGGCCCGCCAGATACGCAGTATTTT.

The chain uses TRBV5-6 and TRBJ2-1; 12 bases agree with TRBD2. J was trimmed by 8 bases and V by 3 bases; bases with no gene match: 6. Germline V gene data show CDR1 as SGHDT and CDR2 as YYEEEE. The CDR3 is made up of 15 amino acids. The chain's CDR3 is CASSSLAGGPYEQFF. DNA of the CDR3: TGTGCCAGCAGCTCTCTAGCGGGAGGGCCCTATGAGCAGTTCTTC.

This sequence joins TRBV27 and TRBJ2-3, with TRBD2 matching 9 bases. J lost 4 bases, V lost 5 bases, and 10 bases had no gene match. CDR1 is MNHEY and CDR2 is SMNVEV in the germline V gene (reference sequence). The length of the CDR3 is 16 residues. In nucleotides, the CDR3 is TGTGCCAGCAGTAACAACTTAGCGGGAGCTCCAGATACGCAGTATTTT. It translates to CASSNNLAGAPDTQYF.

V and J are TRBV19 and TRBJ1-2; D is possibly TRBD1 (5 bases). The CDR3 has 12 amino acids. V was clipped by 7 bases and J by 4 bases, with 10 bases between them. The V gene's germline CDR1 is LNHDA and CDR2 SQIVND (reference sequence). The CDR3 DNA reads TGTGCCAGTATTGGGGCAGGCTATGGCTACACCTTC. Translation gives CASIGAGYGYTF.

The chain couples TRBV11-2 to TRBJ2-7, with 9 bases lining up with TRBD2. V dropped 3 bases and J dropped 4; count of bases not matched to a gene: 4. This CDR3 has 14 residues. CDR1 and CDR2 (germline): SGHAT, FQNNGV. The CDR3 nucleotides are TGTGCCAGCAGCTTTAGCGGGAGAGTTTACGAGCAGTACTTC. It yields the protein CASSFSGRVYEQYF.

The chain uses TRBV19 and TRBJ2-3; TRBD2 agrees at 10 bases. After removal of 7 bases from V and 4 bases from J, the junction contained 17 bases not matched to a gene. The germline gives CDR1 LNHDA, CDR2 SQIVND (reference sequence). CDR3 length equals 18 residues. The CDR3 sequence is CASTFRASGSGRSDTQYF. CDR3 DNA sequence: TGTGCCAGTACCTTTAGGGCTAGCGGGAGCGGGAGGTCAGATACGCAGTATTTT.

The rearrangement joins TRBV25-1 to TRBJ2-7, with 7 bases aligning to TRBD2. Germline V gives CDR1 MGHDK, CDR2 SYGVNS. CDR3 length equals 16 residues. J was trimmed by 2 bases and V by 6 bases; bases with no gene match: 13. CDR3: CASSPRGVAGAYEQYF. CDR3 coding DNA: TGTGCCAGCAGCCCGAGGGGTGTGGCGGGAGCCTACGAGCAGTACTTC.

DNA of the CDR3: TGTGCCAGCAGCACTTACAGGGGGGCCTACGAGCAGTACTTC. Translating gives CASSTYRGAYEQYF. This chain uses TRBV21-1 with TRBJ2-7; the DNA was not used to check the table's D call, TRBD1. TRBV21-1 is a known pseudogene. The CDR3 runs to 14 residues.

This chain uses TRBV7-6 with TRBJ2-5, with 7 nucleotides matching TRBD2. Near its end, the DNA agrees better with TRBJ2-7, so the J call may be wrong. The germline V gene has CDR1 SGHVS and CDR2 FNYEAQ. The CDR3 extends over 14 amino acids. This CDR3 is CASSGSGGSFEQYF. DNA for the CDR3: TGTGCCAGCAGCGGTTCGGGAGGAAGTTTCGAGCAGTACTTC.

Only a few counts were recorded for this clone. This sequence joins TRBV18 and TRBJ2-2; 10 bases line up with TRBD1. Unmatched junction bases numbered 9, after V lost 4 bases and J lost 4 bases. The length of the CDR3 is 17 residues. Germline CDR1 KGHSH, CDR2 LQKENI. Written as DNA, the CDR3 is TGTGCCAGCTCACGAACCGCGACAGGGGGCGGCACCGGGGAGCTGTTTTTT. Amino acid sequence: CASSRTATGGGTGELFF.

This chain joins TRBV25-1 and TRBJ2-3, with a possible D match to TRBD1 (5 bases). From germline, CDR1 is MGHDK and CDR2 SYGVNS. V was clipped by 5 bases and J by 7 bases, with 7 bases between them. This CDR3 spans 11 amino acids. For the CDR3, the DNA is TGTGCCAGCAGTCCAGGGCATACGCAGTATTTT. Its translation: CASSPGHTQYF.

The rearrangement joins TRBV5-1 to TRBJ2-5; 7 bases match TRBD2. This CDR3 is built from 13 residues. V shed 3 bases and J 2 bases; nucleotides not matched to a gene: 1. CDR1 and CDR2 (germline): SGHRS, YFSETQ. CDR3 nucleotide sequence: TGCGCCAGCAGCTCCGGGGGGCAAGAGACCCAGTACTTC. It is translated as CASSSGGQETQYF.

This clone was detected once. This chain joins TRBV5-4 and TRBJ2-2; 8 bases map to TRBD2. The J segment lost 3 bases and the V segment lost 1 base, leaving 8 bases of the junction unmatched. CDR3 length: 17 residues. Germline V gene lookup returns CDR1 SGHNT and CDR2 YYREEE (reference sequence). The CDR3 DNA reads as TGTGCCAGCAGCTTGCCGGGACTAGGGTCTGACACCGGGGAGCTGTTTTTT. This translates into CASSLPGLGSDTGELFF. The full variable domain, its missing parts supplied by reference TRBV5-4 and TRBJ2-2, is ETGVTQSPTHLIKTRGQQVTLRCSSQSGHNTVSWYQQALGQGPQFIFQYYREEENGRGNFPPRFSGLQFPNYSSELNVNALELDDSALYLCASSLPGLGSDTGELFFGEGSRLTVL.

The chain links TRBV7-9 to TRBJ1-3; no reliable D call. The V gene's germline CDR1 is SEHNR and CDR2 FQNEAQ (reference sequence). V lost 3 bases to trimming and J lost 0 bases, with 9 bases between them. This CDR3 has 15 residues. DNA of the CDR3: TGTGCCAGCAGCTTCAGAGGCTCCTCTGGAAACACCATATATTTT. This codes for CASSFRGSSGNTIYF.

The chain joins TRBV19 to TRBJ2-7; TRBD2 matches at 7 bases. The germline V gene encodes CDR1 LNHDA and CDR2 SQIVND (reference sequence). The CDR3 is 13 residues long. The trim removed 3 bases at V and 2 bases at J, leaving 1 base unmatched. The CDR3 DNA is TGTGCCAGTAGTATGAGCGGGACCTACGAGCAGTACTTC. Translating it yields CASSMSGTYEQYF. Variable domain in full (rest from reference TRBV19 and TRBJ2-7): DGGITQSPKYLFRKEGQNVTLSCEQNLNHDAMYWYRQDPGQGLRLIYYSQIVNDFQKGDIAEGYSVSREKKESFPLTVTSAQKNPTAFYLCASSMSGTYEQYFGPGTRLTVT.

This chain connects TRBV18 to TRBJ2-5, with a tentative D call TRBD2 (5 bases). Germline CDR1 reads KGHSH; CDR2 reads LQKENI. The CDR3 spans 14 residues. V was shortened by 3 bases and J by 2 bases, with 10 bases between the two germline ends. As DNA, the CDR3 is TGTGCCAGCTCACCCGCGGGTCTTCAAGAGACCCAGTACTTC. Translated, it gives CASSPAGLQETQYF. The entire variable domain, with the rest obtained from reference TRBV18 and TRBJ2-5, is as follows: NAGVMQNPRHLVRRRGQEARLRCSPMKGHSHVYWYRQLPEEGLKFMVYLQKENIIDESGMPKERFSAEFPKEGPSILRIQQVVRGDSAAYFCASSPAGLQETQYFGPGTRLLVL.